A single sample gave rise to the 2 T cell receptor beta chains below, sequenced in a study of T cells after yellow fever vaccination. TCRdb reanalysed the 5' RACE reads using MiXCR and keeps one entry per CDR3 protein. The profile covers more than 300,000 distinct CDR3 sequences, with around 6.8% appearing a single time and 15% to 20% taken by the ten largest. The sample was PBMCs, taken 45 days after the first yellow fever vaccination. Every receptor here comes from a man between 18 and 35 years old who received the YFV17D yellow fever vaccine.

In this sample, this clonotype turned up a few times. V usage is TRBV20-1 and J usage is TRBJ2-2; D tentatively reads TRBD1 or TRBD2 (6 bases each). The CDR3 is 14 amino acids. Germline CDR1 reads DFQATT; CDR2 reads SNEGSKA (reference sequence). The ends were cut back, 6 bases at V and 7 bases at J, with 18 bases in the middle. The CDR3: CSAFPGGRGGELFF. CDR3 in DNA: TGCAGTGCCTTCCCCGGGGGCCGGGGCGGGGAGCTGTTTTTT.

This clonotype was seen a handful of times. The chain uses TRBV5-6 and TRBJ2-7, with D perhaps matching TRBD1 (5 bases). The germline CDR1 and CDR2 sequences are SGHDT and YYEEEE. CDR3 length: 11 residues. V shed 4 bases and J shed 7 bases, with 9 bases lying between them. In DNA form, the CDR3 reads TGTGCCAGCAGCGCAGGGCCGGAGCAGTACTTC. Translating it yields CASSAGPEQYF.